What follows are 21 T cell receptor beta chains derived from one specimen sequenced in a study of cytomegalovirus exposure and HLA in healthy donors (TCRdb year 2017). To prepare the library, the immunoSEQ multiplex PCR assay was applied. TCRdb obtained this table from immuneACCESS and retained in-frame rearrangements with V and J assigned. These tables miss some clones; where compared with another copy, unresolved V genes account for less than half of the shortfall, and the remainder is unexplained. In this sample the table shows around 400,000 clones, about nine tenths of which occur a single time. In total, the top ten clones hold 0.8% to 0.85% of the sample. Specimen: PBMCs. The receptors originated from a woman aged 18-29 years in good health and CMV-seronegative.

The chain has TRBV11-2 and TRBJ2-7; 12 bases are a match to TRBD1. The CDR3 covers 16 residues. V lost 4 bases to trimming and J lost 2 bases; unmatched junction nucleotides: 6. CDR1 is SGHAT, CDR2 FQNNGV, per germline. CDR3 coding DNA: TGTGCCAGCAGCTCCTCCGGGACAGGGGGCCCCTACGAGCAGTACTTC. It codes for CASSSSGTGGPYEQYF. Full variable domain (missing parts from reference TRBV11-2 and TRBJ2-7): EAGVAQSPRYKIIEKRQSVAFWCNPISGHATLYWYQQILGQGPKLLIQFQNNGVVDDSQLPKDRFSAERLKGVDSTLKIQPAKLEDSAVYLCASSSSGTGGPYEQYFGPGTRLTVT.

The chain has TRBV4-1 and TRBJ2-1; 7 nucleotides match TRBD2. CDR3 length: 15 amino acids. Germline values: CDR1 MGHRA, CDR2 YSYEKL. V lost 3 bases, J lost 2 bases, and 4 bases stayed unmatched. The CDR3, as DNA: TGCGCCAGCAGCCATTATGGACTAGCCTACAATGAGCAGTTCTTC. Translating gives CASSHYGLAYNEQFF.

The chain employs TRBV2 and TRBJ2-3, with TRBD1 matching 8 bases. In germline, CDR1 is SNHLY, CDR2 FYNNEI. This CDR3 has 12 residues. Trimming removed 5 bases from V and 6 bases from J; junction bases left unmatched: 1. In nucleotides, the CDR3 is TGTGCCAGCAGTCAGGGGGCTGATACGCAGTATTTT. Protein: CASSQGADTQYF. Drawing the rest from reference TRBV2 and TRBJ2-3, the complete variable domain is EPEVTQTPSHQVTQMGQEVILRCVPISNHLYFYWYRQILGQKVEFLVSFYNNEISEKSEIFDDQFSVERPDGSNFTLKIRSTKLEDSAMYFCASSQGADTQYFGPGTRLTVL.

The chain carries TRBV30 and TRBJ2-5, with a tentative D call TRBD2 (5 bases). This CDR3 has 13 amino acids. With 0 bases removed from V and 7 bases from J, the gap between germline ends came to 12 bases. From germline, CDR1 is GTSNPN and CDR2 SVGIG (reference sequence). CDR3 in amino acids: CAWSVGLLGTQYF. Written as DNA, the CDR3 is TGTGCCTGGAGTGTAGGACTGCTTGGGACCCAGTACTTC.

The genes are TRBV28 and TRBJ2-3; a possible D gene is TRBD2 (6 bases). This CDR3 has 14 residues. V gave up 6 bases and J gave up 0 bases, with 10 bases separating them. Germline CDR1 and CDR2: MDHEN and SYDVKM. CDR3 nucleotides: TGTGCCAGCAGCATAAGCGGGAGCACAGATACGCAGTATTTT. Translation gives CASSISGSTDTQYF. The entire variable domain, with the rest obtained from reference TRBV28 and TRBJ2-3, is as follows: DVKVTQSSRYLVKRTGEKVFLECVQDMDHENMFWYRQDPGLGLRLIYFSYDVKMKEKGDIPEGYSVSREKKERFSLILESASTNQTSMYLCASSISGSTDTQYFGPGTRLTVL.

The CDR3: CASSFWGQVNTGELFF. The CDR3 DNA sequence: TGTGCCAGCAGCTTTTGGGGGCAGGTGAACACCGGGGAGCTGTTTTTT. The chain combines TRBV7-8 with TRBJ2-2, with TRBD1 as a possible D gene (6 bases). V lost 3 bases, J lost 1 base, and 12 bases lay in between. Germline V gene sequence: CDR1 SGHVS, CDR2 FQNEAQ. This CDR3 region has 16 residues.

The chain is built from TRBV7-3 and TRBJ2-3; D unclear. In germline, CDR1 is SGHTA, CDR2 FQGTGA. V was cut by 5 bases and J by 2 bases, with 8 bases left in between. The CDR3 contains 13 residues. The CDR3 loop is CASSPGSTDTQYF. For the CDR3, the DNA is TGTGCCAGCAGCCCCGGGTCCACAGATACGCAGTATTTT. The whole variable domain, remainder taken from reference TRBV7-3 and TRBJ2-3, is GAGVSQTPSNKVTEKGKYVELRCDPISGHTALYWYRQSLGQGPEFLIYFQGTGAADDSGLPNDRFFAVRPEGSVSTLKIQRTERGDSAVYLCASSPGSTDTQYFGPGTRLTVL.

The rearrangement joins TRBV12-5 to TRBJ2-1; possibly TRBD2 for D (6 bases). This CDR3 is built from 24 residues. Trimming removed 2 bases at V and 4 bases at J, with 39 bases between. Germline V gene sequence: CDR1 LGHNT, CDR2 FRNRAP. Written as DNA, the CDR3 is TGTGCTAGTGGTTTGCACATGACATACCCTAGCGACCCGCCCCGGCCAAGTCCATACAATGAGCAGTTCTTC. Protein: CASGLHMTYPSDPPRPSPYNEQFF.

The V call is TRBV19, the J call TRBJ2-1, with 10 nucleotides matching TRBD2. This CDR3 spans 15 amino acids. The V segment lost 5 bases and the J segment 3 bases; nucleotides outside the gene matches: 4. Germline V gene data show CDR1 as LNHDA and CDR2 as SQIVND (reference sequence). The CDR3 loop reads CASSLLAGGYNEQFF. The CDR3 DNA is TGTGCCAGTAGTCTCTTAGCGGGGGGCTACAATGAGCAGTTCTTC. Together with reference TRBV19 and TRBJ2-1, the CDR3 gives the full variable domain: DGGITQSPKYLFRKEGQNVTLSCEQNLNHDAMYWYRQDPGQGLRLIYYSQIVNDFQKGDIAEGYSVSREKKESFPLTVTSAQKNPTAFYLCASSLLAGGYNEQFFGPGTRLTVL.

Here the CDR3 reads CASSYSGQVTLYEQYF. The CDR3 coding sequence is TGTGCCAGCAGTTACTCTGGACAGGTAACCCTCTACGAGCAGTACTTC. The chain couples TRBV6-5 to TRBJ2-7, with 7 positions matching TRBD1. The CDR3 covers 16 residues. With V trimmed by 0 bases and J by 3 bases, 8 bases remained unmatched. Germline CDR1 is MNHEY and CDR2 is SVGAGI.

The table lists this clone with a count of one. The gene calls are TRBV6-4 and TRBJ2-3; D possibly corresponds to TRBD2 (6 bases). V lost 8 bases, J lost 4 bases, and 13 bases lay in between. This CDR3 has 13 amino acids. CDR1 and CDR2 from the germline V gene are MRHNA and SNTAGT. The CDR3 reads CASASGEADTQYF. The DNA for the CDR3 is TGTGCCAGCGCCTCGGGAGAAGCAGATACGCAGTATTTT.

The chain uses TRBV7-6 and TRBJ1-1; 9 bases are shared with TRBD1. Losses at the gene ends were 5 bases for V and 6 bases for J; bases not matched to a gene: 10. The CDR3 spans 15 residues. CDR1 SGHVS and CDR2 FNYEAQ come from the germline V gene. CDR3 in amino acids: CASSGGQGKRAEAFF. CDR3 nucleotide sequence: TGTGCCAGCAGCGGCGGACAGGGGAAAAGGGCTGAAGCTTTCTTT.

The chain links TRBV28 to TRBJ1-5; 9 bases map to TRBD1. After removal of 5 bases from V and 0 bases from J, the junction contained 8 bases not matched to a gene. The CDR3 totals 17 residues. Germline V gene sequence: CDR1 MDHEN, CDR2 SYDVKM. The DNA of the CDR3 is TGTGCCAGCAGTCCGGGACAGGGAACATATAGCAATCAGCCCCAGCATTTT. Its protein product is CASSPGQGTYSNQPQHF.

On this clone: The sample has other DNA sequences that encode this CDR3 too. The CDR3 loop reads CASSPLGGNTEAFF. In DNA form, the CDR3 reads TGTGCCAGCTCCCCTTTGGGGGGGAACACTGAAGCTTTCTTT. The chain uses TRBV27 and TRBJ1-1, with a possible D match to TRBD1 (5 bases). Germline V gene lookup returns CDR1 MNHEY and CDR2 SMNVEV (reference sequence). Trimming pared 8 bases from V and 1 base from J, leaving 14 bases between. CDR3 length equals 14 residues.

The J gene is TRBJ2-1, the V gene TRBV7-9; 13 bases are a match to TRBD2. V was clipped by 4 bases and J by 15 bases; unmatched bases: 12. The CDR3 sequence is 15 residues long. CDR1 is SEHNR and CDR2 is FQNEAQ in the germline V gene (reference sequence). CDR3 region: CASSSIGLAGAIGFF. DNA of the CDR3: TGTGCCAGCAGCTCCATCGGACTAGCGGGAGCGATCGGGTTCTTC.

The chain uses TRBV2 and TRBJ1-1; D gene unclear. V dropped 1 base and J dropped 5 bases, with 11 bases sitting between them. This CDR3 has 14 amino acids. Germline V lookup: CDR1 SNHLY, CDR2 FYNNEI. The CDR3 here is CASSEGWAMTEAFF. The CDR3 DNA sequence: TGTGCCAGCAGTGAAGGGTGGGCCATGACTGAAGCTTTCTTT.

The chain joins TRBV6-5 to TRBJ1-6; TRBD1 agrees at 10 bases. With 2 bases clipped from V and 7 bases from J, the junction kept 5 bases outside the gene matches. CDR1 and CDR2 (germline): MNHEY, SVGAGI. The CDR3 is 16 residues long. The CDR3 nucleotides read TGTGCCAGCAGTTACCCGCTGGGACAGGGGAATTCACCCCTCCACTTT. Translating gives CASSYPLGQGNSPLHF.

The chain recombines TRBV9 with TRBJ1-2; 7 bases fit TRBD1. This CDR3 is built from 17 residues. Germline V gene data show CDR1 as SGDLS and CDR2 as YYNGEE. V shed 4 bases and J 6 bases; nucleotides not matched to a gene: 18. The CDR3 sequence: CASSSAGGVRSRNGYTF. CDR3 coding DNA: TGTGCCAGCAGCTCTGCAGGGGGAGTTCGATCAAGAAATGGCTACACCTTC.

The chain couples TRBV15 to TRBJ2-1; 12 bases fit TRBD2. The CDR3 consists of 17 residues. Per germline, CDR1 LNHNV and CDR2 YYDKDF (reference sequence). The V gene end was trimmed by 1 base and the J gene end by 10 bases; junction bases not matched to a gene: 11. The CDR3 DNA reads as TGTGCCACCAGCAGAGGAAGGAGACTAGCGGGAGAAGAAGAGCAGTTCTTC. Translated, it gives CATSRGRRLAGEEEQFF.

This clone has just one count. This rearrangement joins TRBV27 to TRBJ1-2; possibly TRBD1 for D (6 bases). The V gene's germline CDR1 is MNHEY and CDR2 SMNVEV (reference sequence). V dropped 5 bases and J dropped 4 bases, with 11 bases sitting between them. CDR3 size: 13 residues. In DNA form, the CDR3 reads TGTGCCAGCAGTGGCAGGGGTTCCTATGGCTACACCTTC. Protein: CASSGRGSYGYTF.

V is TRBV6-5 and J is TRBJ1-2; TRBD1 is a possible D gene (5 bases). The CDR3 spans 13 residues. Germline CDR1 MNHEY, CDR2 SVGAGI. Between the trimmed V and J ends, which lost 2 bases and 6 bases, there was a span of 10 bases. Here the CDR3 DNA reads TGTGCCAGCAGTTACCTCTTCAGGGATGGCTACACCTTC. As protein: CASSYLFRDGYTF.